One sample yielded the 2 T cell receptor beta chains listed below, sequenced in a study of Graves' ophthalmopathy and Graves' hyperthyroidism. RNA transcripts provided the template for amplifying TCR beta CDR3 regions. The authors performed first-round RT-PCR with HTBI primers and then a second-round multiplex PCR. In TCRdb, the multiplex PCR reads were re-called with MiXCR into one record per CDR3 protein. This table holds over 650,000 distinct CDR3 sequences, over 40% found once. Material for sequencing was peripheral blood. These TCRs come from an adult man with Graves' ophthalmopathy.

The chain couples TRBV27 to TRBJ1-2; D might be TRBD1 (6 bases). CDR3 size: 18 residues. The V gene's germline CDR1 is MNHEY and CDR2 SMNVEV (reference sequence). Trimming left V 2 bases short and J 0 bases short, with 19 bases between. The CDR3 sequence: CASSLASRGRGTNYGYTF. For the CDR3, the DNA is TGTGCCAGCAGTTTAGCTTCTCGGGGCAGGGGTACTAACTATGGCTACACCTTC.

Only a few counts were recorded for this clonotype. A clone one base away is much larger, so this may be a read error. V usage is TRBV29-1 and J usage is TRBJ2-7, with D maybe TRBD1 (5 bases). This CDR3 region has 14 residues. The germline CDR1 and CDR2 sequences are SQVTM and ANQGSEA. CDR3 nucleotide sequence: TGCAGCGTTGTCCAGGGAAGTCTCTCCTACGAGCAGCACTTC. Protein product: CSVVQGSLSYEQHF.